This TCR beta chain was recorded in a study of blood T cell repertoires in COVID-19 (dated by TCRdb to 2020 to 2022). Context from the whole study: Collaborator samples came from the United States, Italy and Spain and covered acute and convalescent phases of COVID-19. The repertoires were made available in a free public database intended to serve as a resource for research on the immune response to SARS-CoV-2. The samples were drawn from two sources: the first 160 participants of the ongoing ImmuneRACE study, and fewer than 1,500 subjects contributed by 6 global collaborators. Deeply sampled blood TCRbeta repertoires from subjects exposed to, actively infected with, or recovered from COVID-19 were included in the dataset. A de-identified subject ID, COVID-19 status, age in years and sex were almost always included in the sample metadata. Where HLA class I and class II types were available, the types were taken from metadata supplied by the sample provider, not from assay-based typing. The material from the prospective study consisted of cDNA or gDNA derived from T cells, B-cell-depleted T cells, or PBMCs.

A second Seattle source provided samples from volunteer blood donors who had recovered from COVID-19. The collaborating institutions used their own protocols to collect whole blood in K2EDTA tubes. For TCRbeta analysis, collaborator samples were shipped as frozen whole blood, as isolated PBMCs, or as DNA extracted from either sample type. CDR3 length: 11 amino acids, cysteine to phenylalanine. This entry keeps only the CDR3 DNA: 33 bases, framed from base 1. The germline V gene (reference sequence) yields LNHDA for CDR1 and SQIVND for CDR2. Trimming takes 7 bases from V and 11 bases from J, and the germline ends sit 14 bases apart. On the study overall, not on this receptor specifically: How much clinical and demographic metadata was included differed by source and by participant, and the metadata was provided uncurated.

This clone was seen only a few times. What antigen it recognizes has not been identified. No base-level quality is on record; no much larger clone is a single base apart. TCRbeta CDR3 regions were amplified from genomic DNA using the immunoSEQ Assay, a bias-controlled multiplex PCR. The authors' analysis ran thus. The number of nucleated cells in each sample was estimated by amplification of reference gene primers within the assay. To quantify the absolute abundance of each unique TCRbeta CDR3 rearrangement, sequence reads were collapsed and filtered. For each sample, productive Simpson clonality was calculated as the square root of Simpson's diversity index over productive rearrangements. TCRdb retrieved this table from immuneACCESS and kept in-frame rearrangements only. Not all clones are present; in checked studies, unresolved V genes account for under half, and no reason is known for the remainder. That table is the source of V, J and clone size, and D and trimming were worked out from the DNA. This sample gives some 250,000 clones in total; over 80% of them show up just once. The ten largest clones take up around 2% of the sample.

Recombination linked TRBV19 to TRBJ1-1, with the identity of the D gene unclear. This TCR came from a man aged 25-45 years who had recovered from COVID-19. The sequencing input was peripheral blood. The CDR3 amino acid sequence is: CASIETGEAFF. Here is the DNA: TGTGCCAGTATCGAGACGGGTGAGGCTTTCTTT.